The clone carrying this T cell receptor (beta chain) was counted between two and nine times. Its antigen is not known. One entry per CDR3 protein results from TCRdb running MiXCR on the RT-PCR reads. The sample includes some 600,000 distinct CDR3 sequences, 14% seen only once; the top ten take around 7.6%. The sample is drawn from a study of response to subunit inactivated influenza vaccine. J lost 4 bases, V lost 4 bases, and 4 bases had no gene match. The CDR3 sequence is 15 residues long. Per the germline V gene, CDR1 is MNHEY and CDR2 is SMNVEV (reference sequence). Study-wide findings and caveats: A suggestion made by the authors is that each seasonal influenza vaccination recruits few new T cells.

The material was PBMCs from blood, obtained approximately 15 days before vaccination. This receptor was taken from a man aged 45-65 years who received an inactivated influenza vaccine. The chain couples TRBV27 to TRBJ2-7, with TRBD2 identical over 13 bases. In DNA form, the CDR3 reads TGTGCCAGCAGTTCTTGGACTAGCGGGGGTTACGAGCAGTACTTC. It translates to CASSSWTSGGYEQYF.